Here is one T cell receptor beta chain with its context. This clone's antigen is unknown. No base-level quality is on record; no much larger clone is a single base apart. The germline V gene encodes CDR1 SGHRS and CDR2 YFSETQ. The CDR3 runs 17 residues from the cysteine to the phenylalanine. Only CDR3 DNA is held: 51 bases, read in frame from base 1. After removal of 0 bases from V and 1 base from J, the junction retains 7 bases not matched to a gene. These data are taken from a study of blood T cell repertoires in COVID-19 (TCRdb year 2020). Background for the entire study: Collaborator samples came from the United States, Italy and Spain and covered acute and convalescent phases of COVID-19. Nearly every sample came with metadata listing a de-identified subject ID, COVID-19 status, age in years and sex. The samples were drawn from two sources: the first 160 participants of the ongoing ImmuneRACE study, and about 1,300 subjects contributed by 6 global collaborators. Deeply sampled blood TCRbeta repertoires from subjects exposed to, actively infected with, or recovered from COVID-19 were included in the dataset. Where HLA class I and class II types were available, the types were taken from metadata supplied by the sample provider, not from assay-based typing. The repertoires were released in a freely available public database intended as a resource for research on the immune response to SARS-CoV-2. The prospective study material was composed of cDNA or gDNA derived from T cells, B-cell-depleted T cells, or PBMCs. Beyond this particular receptor, the publication reports: The amount of clinical and demographic metadata varied by source and participant and was provided uncurated.

Collaborating institutions collected whole blood in K2EDTA tubes following their own protocols. Collaborator samples were shipped for TCRbeta analysis as frozen whole blood, isolated PBMCs, or DNA extracted from either sample type. The immunoSEQ Assay, a bias-controlled multiplex PCR, was used to amplify TCRbeta CDR3 regions from genomic DNA. The paper's data handling went like this. Nucleated cell counts per sample were estimated from amplification of reference gene primers within the assay. To quantify the absolute abundance of each unique TCRbeta CDR3 rearrangement, sequence reads were collapsed and filtered. For each sample, productive Simpson clonality was calculated by taking the square root of Simpson's diversity index across productive rearrangements. This is the immuneACCESS table as TCRdb keeps it, with only in-frame sequences that have V and J called. A part of the clones is gone; compared with another copy, unresolved V genes explain less than half, and the rest is unexplained. From that table come the V and J calls and clone size; the DNA was used to work out D and trimming. The sample records around 40,000 clones, 87% of which are singletons. The ten biggest clones cover more than 20% of the sample.

What was sequenced was peripheral blood. The TCR sequence derives from a man aged 50-60 years with active or convalescent COVID-19. The V and J segments used are TRBV5-1 and TRBJ2-3; 8 middle bases align to TRBD1. For the CDR3, the sequence is CASSLAGTGPGTDTQYF. The DNA sequence is TGCGCCAGCAGCTTGGCCGGGACAGGTCCTGGCACAGATACGCAGTATTTT.